The rows below give T cell receptor beta chains drawn from one sample of a study of TIL therapy for anti-PD-1-resistant metastatic lung cancer. Sequencing was performed with immunoSEQ multiplex PCR; in TCRdb, only in-frame clones are kept and a portion is missing. The table includes some 43,000 clones, 79% detected once. The sample in question was blood, obtained at baseline. Receptors originate from a man between 65 and 85 years old with non-small cell lung cancer. CDR3s include the opening cysteine and the closing phenylalanine or tryptophan. A D gene is named only where the DNA matches it firmly. Clone size appears in some rows only: once, few, many, or a class for an expanded clone.

d_call,v_call,j_call,clone_size,cdr3_aa,cdr3_nt
-,TRBV28,TRBJ1-5,-,CASSLSLTNQPQHF,TGTGCCAGCAGTTTAAGTCTTACGAATCAGCCCCAGCATTTT
-,TRBV28,TRBJ1-3,once,CASSPIGLQGSSGNTIYF,TGTGCCAGCAGTCCGATAGGTTTACAGGGCTCATCTGGAAACACCATATATTTT
TRBD2,TRBV28,TRBJ2-1,-,CASSSTSGYHNEQFF,TGTGCCAGCAGTTCAACTAGCGGGTACCACAATGAGCAGTTCTTC
-,TRBV19,TRBJ2-2,once,CASNLNTGELFF,TGTGCCAGTAACCTAAACACCGGGGAGCTGTTTTTT
-,TRBV7-6,TRBJ2-7,few,CASSTGEQGRYEQYF,TGTGCCAGCAGCACTGGGGAACAGGGAAGGTACGAGCAGTACTTC
-,TRBV19,TRBJ2-1,few,CASSMAASVDEQFF,TGTGCCAGTAGTATGGCGGCCTCAGTCGATGAGCAGTTCTTC
TRBD2,TRBV18,TRBJ2-1,-,CASSPPGLARDEQFF,TGTGCCAGCTCACCTCCGGGACTAGCAAGGGATGAGCAGTTCTTC
-,TRBV27,TRBJ2-7,-,CASSFLQGWDYEQYF,TGTGCCAGCAGTTTCCTACAGGGTTGGGACTACGAGCAGTACTTC
TRBD2,TRBV5-4,TRBJ2-3,-,CASGGPLAGGPGADTQYF,TGTGCCAGCGGGGGACCTCTAGCGGGAGGGCCAGGGGCAGATACGCAGTATTTT
-,TRBV6-1,TRBJ2-3,-,CASSEARGSASTDTQYF,TGTGCCAGCAGTGAAGCGAGGGGGAGCGCTAGCACAGATACGCAGTATTTT
TRBD2,TRBV28,TRBJ2-2,-,CASSLNSGRFTGELFF,TGTGCCAGCAGTTTAAATAGCGGGAGGTTCACCGGGGAGCTGTTTTTT
TRBD1,TRBV2,TRBJ1-5,few,CASRPGGSSNQPQHF,TGTGCCAGCAGGCCAGGGGGAAGTAGCAATCAGCCCCAGCATTTT
-,TRBV6-1,TRBJ1-1,-,CASSLGEHTEAFF,TGTGCCAGCAGCCTAGGGGAACACACTGAAGCTTTCTTT
-,TRBV5-8,TRBJ2-7,-,CASSLARTAGDEQYF,TGTGCCAGCAGCTTGGCTCGGACAGCGGGCGACGAGCAGTACTTC
TRBD1,TRBV7-9,TRBJ1-3,-,CASSFRQGLSGNTIYF,TGTGCCAGCAGCTTTAGACAGGGCCTCTCTGGAAACACCATATATTTT